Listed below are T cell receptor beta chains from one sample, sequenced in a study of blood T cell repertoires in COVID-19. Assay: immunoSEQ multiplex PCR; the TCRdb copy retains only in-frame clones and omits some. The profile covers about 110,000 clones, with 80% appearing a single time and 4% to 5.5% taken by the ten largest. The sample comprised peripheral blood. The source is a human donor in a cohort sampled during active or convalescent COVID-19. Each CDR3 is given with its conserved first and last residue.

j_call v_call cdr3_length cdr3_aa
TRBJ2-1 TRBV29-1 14 CSDCHGNCYNEQFF
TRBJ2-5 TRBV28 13 CASTLGGRETQYF
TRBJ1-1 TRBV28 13 CASTLWGDSEAFF
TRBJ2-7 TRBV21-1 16 CASSNHSTENSYEQYF
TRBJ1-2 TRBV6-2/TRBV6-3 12 CASSYPSSGYTF
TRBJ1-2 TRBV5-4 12 CASSLGGYGYTF
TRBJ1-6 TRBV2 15 CASSASRQGRSPLHF
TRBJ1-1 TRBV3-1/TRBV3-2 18 CASSQDPRQGRSNTEAFF
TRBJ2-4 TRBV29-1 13 CSVSMTGANIQYF
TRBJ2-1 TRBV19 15 CASSARTGAYNEQFF
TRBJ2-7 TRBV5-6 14 CASRFGGISTEQYF
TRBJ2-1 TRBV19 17 CASSATGLAGGPGEQFF
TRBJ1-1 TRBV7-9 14 CASSSGNSDTEAFF
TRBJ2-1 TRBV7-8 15 CASSLVARQKNEQFF
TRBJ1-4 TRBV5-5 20 CASSHLSQGQGFATNEKLFF
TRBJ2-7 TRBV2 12 CASTPGAYEQYF
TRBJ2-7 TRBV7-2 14 CASSPTGVGHEQYF
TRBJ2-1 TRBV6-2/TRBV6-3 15 CASSYERGGYNEQFF
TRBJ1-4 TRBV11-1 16 CASSPATSQEGEKLFF
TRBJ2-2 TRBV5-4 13 CASSFREYGELFF
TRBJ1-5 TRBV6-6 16 CASSYREGVRDQPQHF
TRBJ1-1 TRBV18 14 CASLGDRDGTEAFF
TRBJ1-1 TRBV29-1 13 CSARQGLGTEAFF
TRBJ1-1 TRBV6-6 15 CASDRTGNMNTEAFF
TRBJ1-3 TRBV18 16 CASSPRSARGANTIYF
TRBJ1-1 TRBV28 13 CASSLGQLAEAFF
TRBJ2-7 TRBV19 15 CASSIGGGSSYEQYF
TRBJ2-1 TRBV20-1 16 CSASGLAGVGYNEQFF
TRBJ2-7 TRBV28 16 CASSLVFAGKTYEQYF
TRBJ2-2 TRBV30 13 CAWSEQGTGELFF
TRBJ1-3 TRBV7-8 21 CASSLVSWDINPSHSGNTIYF
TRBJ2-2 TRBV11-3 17 CASSLEGGGGMTGELFF
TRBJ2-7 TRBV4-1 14 CASSPTKPPYEQYF
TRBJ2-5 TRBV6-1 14 CASSESLVQETQYF
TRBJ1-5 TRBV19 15 CASSIDLGTGEFQHF
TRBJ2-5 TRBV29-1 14 CSAAQLAGGETQYF
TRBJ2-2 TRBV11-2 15 CASSLGQMNTGELFF
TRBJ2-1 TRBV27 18 CASTKNPNPSGRGNEQFF
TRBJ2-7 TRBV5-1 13 CASSLTGGVEQYF